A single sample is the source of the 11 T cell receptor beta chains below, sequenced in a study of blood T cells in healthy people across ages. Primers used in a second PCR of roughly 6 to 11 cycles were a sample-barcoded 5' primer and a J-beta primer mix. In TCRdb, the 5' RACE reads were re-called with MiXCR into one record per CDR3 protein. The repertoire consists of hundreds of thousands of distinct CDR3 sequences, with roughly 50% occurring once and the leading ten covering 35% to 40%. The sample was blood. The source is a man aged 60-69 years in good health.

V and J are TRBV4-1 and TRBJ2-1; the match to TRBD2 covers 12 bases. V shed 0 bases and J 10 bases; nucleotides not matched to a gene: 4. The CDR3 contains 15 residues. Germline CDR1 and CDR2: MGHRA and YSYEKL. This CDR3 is CASSQDLAGGREQFF. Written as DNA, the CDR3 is TGCGCCAGCAGCCAAGACCTAGCGGGGGGGCGAGAGCAGTTCTTC.

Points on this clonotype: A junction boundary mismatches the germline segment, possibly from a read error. CDR3 DNA: TGTGCCAGTAGTTACTCTACCAGAACCAATTCACTCCTCCACTTT. It is translated as CASSYSTRTNSLLHF. V is TRBV6-6 and J is TRBJ1-6; D is uncertain. There are 15 residues in the CDR3. In germline, CDR1 is MNHNY, CDR2 SVGAGI (reference sequence).

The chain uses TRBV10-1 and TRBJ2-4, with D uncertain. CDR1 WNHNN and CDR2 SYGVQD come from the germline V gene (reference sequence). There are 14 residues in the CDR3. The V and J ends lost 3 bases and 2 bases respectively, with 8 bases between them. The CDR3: CASSDGSSKNIQYF. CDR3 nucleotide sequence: TGCGCCAGCAGTGATGGCAGTTCCAAAAACATTCAGTACTTC.

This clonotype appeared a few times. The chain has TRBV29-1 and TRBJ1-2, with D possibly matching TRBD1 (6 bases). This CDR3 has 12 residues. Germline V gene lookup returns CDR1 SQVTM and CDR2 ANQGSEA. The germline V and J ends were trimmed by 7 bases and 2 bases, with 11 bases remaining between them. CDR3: CSADRTNYGYTF. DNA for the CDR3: TGCAGCGCCGACAGGACGAACTATGGCTACACCTTC.

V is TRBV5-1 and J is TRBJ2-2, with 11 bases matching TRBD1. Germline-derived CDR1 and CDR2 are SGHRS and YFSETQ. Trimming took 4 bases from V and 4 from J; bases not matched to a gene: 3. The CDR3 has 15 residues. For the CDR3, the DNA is TGCGCCAGCAGCCCGGGGACAGGGGGCACCGGGGAGCTGTTTTTT. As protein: CASSPGTGGTGELFF. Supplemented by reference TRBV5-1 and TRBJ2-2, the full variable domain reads KAGVTQTPRYLIKTRGQQVTLSCSPISGHRSVSWYQQTPGQGLQFLFEYFSETQRNKGNFPGRFSGRQFSNSRSEMNVSTLELGDSALYLCASSPGTGGTGELFFGEGSRLTVL.

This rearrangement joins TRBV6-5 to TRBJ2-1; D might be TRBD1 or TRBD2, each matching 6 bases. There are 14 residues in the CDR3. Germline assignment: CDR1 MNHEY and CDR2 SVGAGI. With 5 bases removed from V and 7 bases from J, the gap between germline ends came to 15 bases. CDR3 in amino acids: CASSMPGGGNEQFF. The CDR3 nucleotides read TGTGCCAGCAGTATGCCCGGGGGCGGTAATGAGCAGTTCTTC.

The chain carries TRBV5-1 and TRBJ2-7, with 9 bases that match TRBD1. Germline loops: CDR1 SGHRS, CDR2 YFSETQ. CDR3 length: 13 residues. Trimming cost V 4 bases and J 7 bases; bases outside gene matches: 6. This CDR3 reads CASSVDRGDEQYF. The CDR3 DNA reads TGCGCCAGCAGCGTGGACAGGGGCGATGAGCAGTACTTC.

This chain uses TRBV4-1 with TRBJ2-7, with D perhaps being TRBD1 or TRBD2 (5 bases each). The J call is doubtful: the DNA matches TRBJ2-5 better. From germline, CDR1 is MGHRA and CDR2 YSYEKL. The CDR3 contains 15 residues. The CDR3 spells CASSQSPGPKETQYF. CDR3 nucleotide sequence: TGCGCCAGCAGCCAAAGCCCGGGACCTAAAGAGACCCAGTACTTC.

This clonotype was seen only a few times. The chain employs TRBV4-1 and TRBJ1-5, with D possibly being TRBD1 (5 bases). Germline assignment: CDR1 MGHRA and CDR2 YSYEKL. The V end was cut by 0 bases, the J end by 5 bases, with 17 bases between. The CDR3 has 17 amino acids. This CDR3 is CASSQDLGGGGDQPQHF. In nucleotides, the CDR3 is TGCGCCAGCAGCCAAGATCTGGGCGGGGGAGGGGATCAGCCCCAGCATTTT.

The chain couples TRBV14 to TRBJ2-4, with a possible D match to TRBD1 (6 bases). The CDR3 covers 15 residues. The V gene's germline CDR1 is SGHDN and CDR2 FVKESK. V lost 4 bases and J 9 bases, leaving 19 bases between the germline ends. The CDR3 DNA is TGTGCCAGCAGCCGCACAGGGTCCGCGGTAGCCATTCAGTACTTC. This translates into CASSRTGSAVAIQYF.

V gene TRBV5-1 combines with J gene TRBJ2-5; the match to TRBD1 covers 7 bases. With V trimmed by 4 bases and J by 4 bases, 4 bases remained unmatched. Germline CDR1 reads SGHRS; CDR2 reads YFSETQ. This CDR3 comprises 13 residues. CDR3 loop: CASSRDSPETQYF. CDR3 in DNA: TGCGCCAGCAGCCGGGACAGTCCAGAGACCCAGTACTTC. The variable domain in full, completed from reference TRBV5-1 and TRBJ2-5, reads KAGVTQTPRYLIKTRGQQVTLSCSPISGHRSVSWYQQTPGQGLQFLFEYFSETQRNKGNFPGRFSGRQFSNSRSEMNVSTLELGDSALYLCASSRDSPETQYFGPGTRLLVL.